There are many counts of the clone carrying this T cell receptor (beta chain). What it binds is unknown. The sample originates from a study of T cell repertoires in cytomegalovirus infection. General study points: CMV carriers with the relevant HLA were identified by cumulative public TCR beta family frequency.

Looked up from germline, CDR1 is SNHLY and CDR2 is FYNNEI. The CDR3 is made up of 14 amino acids. Trimming left V 8 bases short and J 1 base short, with 11 bases between. TCRdb re-analysed the reads in MiXCR, keeping a single row per CDR3 protein. The data contain about 310,000 distinct CDR3 sequences, around 10% of them singletons. The clonotype was recovered from a human donor in good health (CMV status not recorded). Some clones in this sample may be carry-over from other donors' samples. This sequence joins TRBV2 and TRBJ2-2, with unresolved D. Sample: PBMCs. CDR3 amino acids: CASLRAENTGELFF. The CDR3 DNA is TGTGCCAGCTTACGCGCGGAGAACACCGGGGAGCTGTTTTTT.